This record concerns one T cell receptor (beta chain) sequence. Its antigen is still unknown. The sample originates from a study of cytomegalovirus exposure and HLA in healthy donors. Across the study: A preliminary data release comprised 80 million to 95 million unique TCRs obtained from HLA-typed donors. Whole-study results and caveats: An analysis was carried out at a later point. It showed that HLA-associated TCR beta chains were more clonally expanded than equally common non-associated chains.

This PCR relied on a set of 60 Vbeta primers and 13 Jbeta primers. In the study's own analysis: Later work found 80 million or so unique TCR beta chains, with roughly 11 million shared. The assay was immunoSEQ multiplex PCR, and TCRdb's table has in-frame clones only and misses some. V and J calls and clone size follow that table, whereas D and trimming were derived from the DNA. The profile shows some 170,000 clones, 80% of them singletons. This TCR derives from a man between 18 and 29 years old in good health and CMV-seropositive. Sequences were obtained from PBMCs.

CDR3 in amino acids: CASSQDFTGTGELFF. The CDR3 nucleotides are TGTGCCAGCAGCCAAGACTTTACGGGCACCGGGGAGCTGTTTTTT. The chain combines TRBV4-2 with TRBJ2-2; D remains ambiguous. Trimming stripped 0 bases from V and 4 bases from J, with 9 bases between. This CDR3 has 15 residues. From germline, CDR1 is LGHNA and CDR2 YNFKEQ.